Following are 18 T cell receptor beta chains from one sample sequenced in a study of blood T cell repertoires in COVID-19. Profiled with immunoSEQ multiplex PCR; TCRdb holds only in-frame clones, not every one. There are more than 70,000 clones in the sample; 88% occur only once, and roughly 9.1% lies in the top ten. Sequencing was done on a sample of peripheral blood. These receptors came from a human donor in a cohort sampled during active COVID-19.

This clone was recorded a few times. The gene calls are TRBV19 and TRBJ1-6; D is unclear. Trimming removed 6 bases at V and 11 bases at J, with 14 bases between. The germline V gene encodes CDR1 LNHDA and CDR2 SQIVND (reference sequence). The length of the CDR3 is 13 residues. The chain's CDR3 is CASSPGTVAPLHF. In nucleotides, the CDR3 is TGTGCCAGTAGCCCGGGAACCGTCGCACCCCTCCACTTT.

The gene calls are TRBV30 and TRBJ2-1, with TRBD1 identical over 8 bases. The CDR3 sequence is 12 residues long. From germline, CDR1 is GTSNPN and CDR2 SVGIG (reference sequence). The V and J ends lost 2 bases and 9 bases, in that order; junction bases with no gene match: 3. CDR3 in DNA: TGTGCCTGGAGTAGACAGGGGAGTGAGCAGTTCTTC. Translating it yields CAWSRQGSEQFF.

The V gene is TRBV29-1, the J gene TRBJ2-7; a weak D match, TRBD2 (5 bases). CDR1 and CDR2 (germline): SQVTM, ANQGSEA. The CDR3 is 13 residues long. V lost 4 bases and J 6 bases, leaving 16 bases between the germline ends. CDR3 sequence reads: CSVGPGSASEQYF. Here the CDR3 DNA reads TGCAGCGTTGGTCCGGGATCGGCCTCCGAGCAGTACTTC.

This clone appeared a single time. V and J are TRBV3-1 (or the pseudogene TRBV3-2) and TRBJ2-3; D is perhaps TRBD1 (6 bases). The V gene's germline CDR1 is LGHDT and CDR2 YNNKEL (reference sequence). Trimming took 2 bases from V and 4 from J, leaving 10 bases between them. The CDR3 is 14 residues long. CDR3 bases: TGTGCCAGCAGCCAACAACAGGGTTCAGATACGCAGTATTTT. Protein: CASSQQQGSDTQYF.

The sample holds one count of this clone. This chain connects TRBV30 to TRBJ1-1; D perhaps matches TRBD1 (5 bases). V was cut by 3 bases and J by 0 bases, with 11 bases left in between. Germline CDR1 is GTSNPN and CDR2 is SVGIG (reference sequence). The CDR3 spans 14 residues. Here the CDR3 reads CAWRGAGLNTEAFF. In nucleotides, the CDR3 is TGTGCCTGGAGAGGGGCAGGTTTGAACACTGAAGCTTTCTTT.

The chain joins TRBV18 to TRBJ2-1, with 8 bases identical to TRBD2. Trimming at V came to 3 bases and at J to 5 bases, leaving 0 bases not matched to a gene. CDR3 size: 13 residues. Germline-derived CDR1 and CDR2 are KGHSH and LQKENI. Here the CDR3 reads CASSPSGNNEQFF. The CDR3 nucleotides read TGTGCCAGCTCACCTAGCGGGAACAATGAGCAGTTCTTC. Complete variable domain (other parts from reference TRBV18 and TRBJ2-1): NAGVMQNPRHLVRRRGQEARLRCSPMKGHSHVYWYRQLPEEGLKFMVYLQKENIIDESGMPKERFSAEFPKEGPSILRIQQVVRGDSAAYFCASSPSGNNEQFFGPGTRLTVL.

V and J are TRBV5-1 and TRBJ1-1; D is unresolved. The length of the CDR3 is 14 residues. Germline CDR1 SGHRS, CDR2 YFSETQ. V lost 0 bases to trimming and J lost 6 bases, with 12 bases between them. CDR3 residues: CASSLDSSSAEAFF. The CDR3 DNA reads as TGCGCCAGCAGCTTGGATAGTTCGTCGGCTGAAGCTTTCTTT.

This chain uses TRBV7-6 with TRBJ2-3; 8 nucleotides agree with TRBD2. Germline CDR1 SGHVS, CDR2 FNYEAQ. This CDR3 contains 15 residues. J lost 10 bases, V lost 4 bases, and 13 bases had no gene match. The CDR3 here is CASSSLGLAGVAQYF. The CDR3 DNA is TGTGCCAGCAGCTCCCTAGGACTAGCTGGAGTGGCGCAGTATTTT.

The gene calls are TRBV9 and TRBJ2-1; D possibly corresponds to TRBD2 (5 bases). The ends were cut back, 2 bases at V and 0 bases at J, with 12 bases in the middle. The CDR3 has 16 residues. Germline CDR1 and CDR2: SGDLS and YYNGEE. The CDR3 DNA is TGTGCCAGCAGCGTGACTACACCGAGCTCCTACAATGAGCAGTTCTTC. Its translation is CASSVTTPSSYNEQFF.

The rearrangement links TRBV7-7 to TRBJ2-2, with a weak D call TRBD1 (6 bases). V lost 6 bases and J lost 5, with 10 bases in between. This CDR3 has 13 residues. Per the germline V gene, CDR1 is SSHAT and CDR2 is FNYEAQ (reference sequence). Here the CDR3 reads CASRPQGTGELFF. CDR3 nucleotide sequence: TGTGCCAGCAGACCACAGGGAACCGGGGAGCTGTTTTTT.

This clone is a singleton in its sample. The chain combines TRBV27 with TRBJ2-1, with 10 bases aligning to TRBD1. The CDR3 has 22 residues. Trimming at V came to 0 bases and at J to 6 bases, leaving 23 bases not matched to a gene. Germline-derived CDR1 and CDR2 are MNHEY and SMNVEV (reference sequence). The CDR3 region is CASSLSLYPSRDRDRGGNEQFF. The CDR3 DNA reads TGTGCCAGCAGTTTATCTCTATATCCCTCCCGCGACCGGGACAGGGGAGGCAATGAGCAGTTCTTC.

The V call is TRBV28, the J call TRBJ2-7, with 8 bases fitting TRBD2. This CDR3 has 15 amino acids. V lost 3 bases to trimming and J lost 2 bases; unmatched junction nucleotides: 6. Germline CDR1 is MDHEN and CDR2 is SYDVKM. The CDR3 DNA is TGTGCCAGCAGTTTTCTTACCGGGAGGGCCTACGAGCAGTACTTC. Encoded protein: CASSFLTGRAYEQYF.

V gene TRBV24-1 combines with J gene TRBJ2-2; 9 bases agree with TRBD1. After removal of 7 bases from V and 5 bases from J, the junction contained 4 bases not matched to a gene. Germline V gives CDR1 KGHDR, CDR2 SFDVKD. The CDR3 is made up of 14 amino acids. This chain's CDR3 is CATRGQGNTGELFF. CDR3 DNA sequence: TGTGCCACCAGAGGACAGGGGAATACCGGGGAGCTGTTTTTT.

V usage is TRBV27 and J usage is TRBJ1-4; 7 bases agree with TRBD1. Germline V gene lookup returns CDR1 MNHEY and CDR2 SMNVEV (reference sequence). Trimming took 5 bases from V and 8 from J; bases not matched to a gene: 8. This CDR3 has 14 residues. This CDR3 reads CASSRGPYPEKLFF. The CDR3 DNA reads TGTGCCAGCAGTAGGGGGCCGTACCCCGAAAAACTGTTTTTT.

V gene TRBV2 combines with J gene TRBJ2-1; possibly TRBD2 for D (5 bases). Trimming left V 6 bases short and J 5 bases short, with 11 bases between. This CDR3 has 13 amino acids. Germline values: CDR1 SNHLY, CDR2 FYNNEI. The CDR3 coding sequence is TGTGCCAGCAGCCCGGGATGGCACAATGAGCAGTTCTTC. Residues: CASSPGWHNEQFF.

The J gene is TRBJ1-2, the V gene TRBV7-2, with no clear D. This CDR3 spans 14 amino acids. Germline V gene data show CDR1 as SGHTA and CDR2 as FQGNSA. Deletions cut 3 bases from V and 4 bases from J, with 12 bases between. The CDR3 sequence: CASSFPSGSYGYTF. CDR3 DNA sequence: TGTGCCAGCAGCTTTCCCAGTGGGAGCTATGGCTACACCTTC.

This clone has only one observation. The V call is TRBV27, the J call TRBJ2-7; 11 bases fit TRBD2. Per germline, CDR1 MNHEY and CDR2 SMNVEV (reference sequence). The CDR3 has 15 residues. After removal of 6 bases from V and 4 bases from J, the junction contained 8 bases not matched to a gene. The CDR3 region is CASSLSGGAVYEQYF. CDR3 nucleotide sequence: TGTGCCAGCAGCCTTAGCGGGGGGGCCGTATACGAGCAGTACTTC.

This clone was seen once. CDR3 amino acids: CASSPKNYQRIYNSPLHF. CDR3 DNA sequence: TGTGCCAGCAGCCCTAAAAACTATCAGAGAATCTATAATTCACCCCTCCACTTT. This rearrangement joins TRBV11-2 to TRBJ1-6; D uncertain. The CDR3 has 18 amino acids. Trimming took off 5 bases at V and 3 bases at J, with 20 bases between the two ends. Germline CDR1 and CDR2: SGHAT and FQNNGV.